The 16 T cell receptor beta chains presented below share a single source sample, sequenced in a study of cytomegalovirus exposure and HLA in healthy donors. The primer mix had 60 Vbeta and 13 Jbeta primers. The assay was immunoSEQ multiplex PCR, and TCRdb's table has in-frame clones only and misses some. The sample lists some 100,000 clones; 77% were seen once. The sample consisted of PBMCs. These receptor sequences come from a middle-aged man in good health and CMV-seropositive.

The chain couples TRBV7-9 to TRBJ1-1; D is ambiguous. The V end lost 5 bases, the J end lost 4 bases, and 8 bases lay between the germline ends. The CDR3 spans 12 residues. CDR1 and CDR2 (germline): SEHNR, FQNEAQ (reference sequence). CDR3 nucleotide sequence: TGTGCCAGCAGCCGCCGTAGCACTGAAGCTTTCTTT. Protein product: CASSRRSTEAFF.

This clone occurred once. V and J are TRBV28 and TRBJ2-1, with TRBD1 matching over 7 bases. V dropped 5 bases and J dropped 5; count of bases not matched to a gene: 3. CDR1 is MDHEN, CDR2 SYDVKM, per germline. This CDR3 is 13 amino acids long. The CDR3 DNA reads as TGTGCCAGCAGTCCGACAGGGAACAATGAGCAGTTCTTC. Translating gives CASSPTGNNEQFF.

This clone came up once. The chain combines TRBV6-1 with TRBJ2-5; 15 bases agree with TRBD2. The trim removed 4 bases at V and 5 bases at J, leaving 5 bases unmatched. The CDR3 runs to 16 residues. Germline V CDR1 and CDR2: MNHNS, SASEGT. CDR3 region: CASSGGLAGGRETQYF. In DNA form, the CDR3 reads TGTGCCAGCAGTGGAGGACTAGCGGGGGGGCGTGAGACCCAGTACTTC.

This clone turned up a few times. This chain links TRBV27 with TRBJ2-7; D remains ambiguous. V dropped 1 base and J dropped 4 bases, with 11 bases sitting between them. The germline V gene encodes CDR1 MNHEY and CDR2 SMNVEV (reference sequence). There are 14 residues in the CDR3. The CDR3 here is CASSLLSTDYEQYF. The CDR3 coding sequence is TGTGCCAGCAGTTTATTATCGACTGATTACGAGCAGTACTTC.

V and J are TRBV5-4 and TRBJ2-5, with 15 bases lining up with TRBD2. V lost 0 bases and J lost 5; bases outside the gene matches: 2. The CDR3 runs to 16 residues. CDR1 and CDR2 (germline): SGHNT, YYREEE (reference sequence). The CDR3, as DNA: TGTGCCAGCAGCTTGGGGACTAGCGGGGGGGATGAGACCCAGTACTTC. Translated: CASSLGTSGGDETQYF.

The CDR3 spells CASSLFRQPNTEAFF. In DNA, the CDR3 is TGTGCCAGCAGCTTGTTTCGACAGCCGAACACTGAAGCTTTCTTT. The chain couples TRBV7-6 to TRBJ1-1; possible D gene TRBD1, 5 bases. Trimming cost V 3 bases and J 1 base, with 12 bases left between them. CDR1 SGHVS and CDR2 FNYEAQ come from the germline V gene. This CDR3 spans 15 amino acids.

This chain joins TRBV6-5 and TRBJ2-7; D unresolved. Per the germline V gene, CDR1 is MNHEY and CDR2 is SVGAGI. Trimming removed 0 bases from V and 0 bases from J, with 9 bases in between. The CDR3 spans 15 residues. The CDR3 DNA is TGTGCCAGCAGTTACTCAACAGCCCGCTCCTACGAGCAGTACTTC. Amino acids: CASSYSTARSYEQYF.

This clone was observed a few times. This rearrangement joins TRBV7-2 to TRBJ1-6, with D possibly TRBD1 on 5 matching bases. The CDR3 runs 14 residues. Deletions cut 8 bases from V and 6 bases from J, with 14 bases between. CDR1 SGHTA and CDR2 FQGNSA come from the germline V gene. CDR3 in DNA: TGTGCCAGCCGCCGGGAGGGGACTAATTCACCCCTCCACTTT. Its translation: CASRREGTNSPLHF.

The genes are TRBV27 and TRBJ1-6; D is uncertain. This CDR3 is built from 15 residues. Germline CDR1 and CDR2: MNHEY and SMNVEV (reference sequence). V was cut by 4 bases and J by 9 bases, with 16 bases left in between. The CDR3 DNA sequence: TGTGCCAGCAGTTCCCTGGACTTCTCTGGTTCACCCCTCCACTTT. This translates into CASSSLDFSGSPLHF.

The CDR3 region is CATSREGGDYEQYF. CDR3 coding DNA: TGTGCCACCAGCAGAGAGGGTGGTGACTACGAGCAGTACTTC. The chain joins TRBV15 to TRBJ2-5; D remains ambiguous. The last part of the DNA fits TRBJ2-7 better; the J call may be wrong. The CDR3 spans 14 residues. Germline CDR1 reads LNHNV; CDR2 reads YYDKDF (reference sequence).

The chain recombines TRBV19 with TRBJ2-3, with TRBD1 matching 7 bases. This CDR3 contains 16 residues. Germline V gene lookup returns CDR1 LNHDA and CDR2 SQIVND (reference sequence). Trimming removed 8 bases from V and 1 base from J; junction bases left unmatched: 12. This chain's CDR3 is CASSLRDSARTDTQYF. CDR3 nucleotide sequence: TGTGCCAGTTCACTCCGGGACAGTGCTCGCACAGATACGCAGTATTTT.

This clone occurred once. V usage is TRBV30 and J usage is TRBJ2-3; TRBD1 is a possible D gene (6 bases). Germline CDR1 reads GTSNPN; CDR2 reads SVGIG (reference sequence). The CDR3 consists of 14 residues. V lost 1 base to trimming and J lost 9 bases, with 17 bases between them. The CDR3 DNA sequence: TGTGCCTGGAGTGAACCCGGGACACGCTCCACGCAGTATTTT. Translated: CAWSEPGTRSTQYF.

The chain has TRBV11-1 and TRBJ2-1; 8 nucleotides align to TRBD1. The CDR3 is made up of 14 amino acids. Trimming at V came to 7 bases and at J to 8 bases, leaving 10 bases not matched to a gene. The V gene's germline CDR1 is SGHAT and CDR2 FQDESV (reference sequence). The CDR3 loop reads CASTTDRGAHEQFF. The CDR3 DNA reads TGTGCCAGCACGACCGACAGGGGTGCCCATGAGCAGTTCTTC.

This clone was picked up a small number of times. The chain joins TRBV5-1 to TRBJ1-2; TRBD1 aligns across 11 bases. Germline assignment: CDR1 SGHRS and CDR2 YFSETQ. This CDR3 has 15 amino acids. J gave up 5 bases and V 4 bases, and 7 bases lay outside the gene matches. The CDR3 DNA sequence: TGCGCCAGCAGCCCTGGACAGGGGGCGGATTATGGCTACACCTTC. The encoded protein is CASSPGQGADYGYTF.

The chain links TRBV23-1 to TRBJ1-1; D is undetermined. TRBV23-1 is an open reading frame, and its role is uncertain. This CDR3 has 14 residues. Trimming removed 1 base from V and 3 bases from J, with 9 bases in between. The CDR3 region has the DNA TGCGCCAGCAGTCAATACTCCCTAGACACTGAAGCTTTCTTT. Translation: CASSQYSLDTEAFF.

Notes on this clone: The same CDR3 is also encoded by other DNA sequences in this sample. DNA for the CDR3: TGTGCCAGCAGTCTGGACAGGAATCAGCCCCAGCATTTT. Translated: CASSLDRNQPQHF. V usage is TRBV5-6 and J usage is TRBJ1-5; TRBD1 matches at 7 bases. Per germline, CDR1 SGHDT and CDR2 YYEEEE. The CDR3 runs 13 residues. V lost 5 bases and J lost 4; bases outside the gene matches: 3.